The clone carrying this TCR beta chain was found a few times. Its target is not known. This sample stems from a study of CD8 T cells in ankylosing spondylitis. Study-level results: In ankylosing spondylitis blood, a motif of eight highly homologous TCR beta variants appeared characteristic.

CDR3 length: 15 amino acids. V gave up 2 bases and J gave up 10 bases, with 20 bases separating them. Each CDR3 protein gets one entry after TCRdb re-called the 5' RACE reads with MiXCR. The sample records about 130,000 distinct CDR3 sequences, 6% to 8.5% being singletons. This receptor was obtained from a female donor with ankylosing spondylitis or in good health (not recorded which). This chain joins TRBV12-3 or TRBV12-4 and TRBJ1-2; D unresolved. The sample was blood, either unsorted or a sorted T cell fraction (not recorded which). The CDR3 sequence: CASSLMDAPTGDYTF. DNA for the CDR3: TGTGCCAGCAGTTTAATGGACGCACCTACGGGTGACTACACCTTC.